This TCR beta chain was identified in a study of regulatory T cells in long-lasting Graves disease. Study-wide results and caveats: Persistent Graves' patients had lower TCR diversity than newly diagnosed ones.

This clonotype was picked up many times. The target antigen is unknown. Time point indicated: persistent/refractory GD, antithyroid drugs over 5 years with positive TRAb. RNA extracted from PBMCs served as the sequencing template. Germline assignment: CDR1 LNHDA and CDR2 SQIVND (reference sequence). The CDR3 is made up of 16 amino acids. Trimming stripped 3 bases from V and 3 bases from J, with 18 bases between. Combining iRepertoire HTBI primers with Arm-PCR of CDR3 regions, the authors built TCR beta libraries. Authors' methods: Identified segments across samples numbered approximately 62 TRBV and around 13 TRBJ. TCRdb reprocessed the multiplex PCR reads with MiXCR, giving one entry per CDR3 protein. These V and J calls originate from TCRdb's pipeline instead of the authors' own analysis. Among 400,000 to 500,000 distinct CDR3 sequences, approximately 21% were seen once, and the ten largest hold approximately 6.4%.

This TCR was recovered from a female donor with Graves disease. This chain links TRBV19 with TRBJ2-7; D is uncertain. The source was peripheral blood mononuclear cells (PBMCs), collected when the disease was refractory, from a patient treated with antithyroid drugs. This CDR3 reads CASSIRVPPSHYEQYF. The CDR3 nucleotides read TGTGCCAGTAGTATCAGAGTGCCTCCTTCCCACTACGAGCAGTACTTC.